This T cell receptor (beta chain) was sequenced for a study of cytomegalovirus exposure and HLA in healthy donors. Looking at the study overall: There were around 390 genotyped donors. Of these, 81% fell in the genetic ancestry cluster associated with self-reported Caucasian donors. Broader study findings: TCR beta V- and J-gene trimming, according to a later analysis, was linked to a missense DCLRE1C variant.

CDR1 MGHRA and CDR2 YSYEKL come from the germline V gene. This CDR3 comprises 15 residues. Unmatched junction bases numbered 4, after V lost 3 bases and J lost 3 bases. Both 60 Vbeta primers and 13 Jbeta primers went into the PCR. The repertoire was sequenced with immunoSEQ multiplex PCR; TCRdb's copy has only in-frame clones and lacks some. The sample records 150,000 or so clones, over 70% being singletons. This clone has only one observation. As yet, its antigen is unknown. The sequence was collected from a male donor in good health and CMV-seronegative. The rearrangement joins TRBV4-1 to TRBJ2-5, with 10 bases lining up with TRBD1. The sequencing input was PBMCs. The CDR3, as DNA: TGCGCCAGCAGCCATCCCGGGACAGGGGAAGAGACCCAGTACTTC. As protein: CASSHPGTGEETQYF.